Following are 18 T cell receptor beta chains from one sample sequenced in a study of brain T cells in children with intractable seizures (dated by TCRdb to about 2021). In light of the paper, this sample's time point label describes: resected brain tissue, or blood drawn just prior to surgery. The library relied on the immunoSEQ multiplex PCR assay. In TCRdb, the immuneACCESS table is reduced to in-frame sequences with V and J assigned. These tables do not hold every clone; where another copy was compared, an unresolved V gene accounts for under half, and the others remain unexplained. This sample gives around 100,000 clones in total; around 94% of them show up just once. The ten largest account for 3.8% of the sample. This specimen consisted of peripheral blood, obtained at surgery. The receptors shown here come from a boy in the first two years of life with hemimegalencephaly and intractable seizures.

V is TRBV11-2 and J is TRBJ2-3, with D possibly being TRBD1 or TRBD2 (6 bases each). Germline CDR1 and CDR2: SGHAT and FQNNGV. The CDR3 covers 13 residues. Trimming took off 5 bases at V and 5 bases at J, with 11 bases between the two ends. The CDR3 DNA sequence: TGTGCCAGCAGCCCCGGAGGGGGAGATACGCAGTATTTT. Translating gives CASSPGGGDTQYF.

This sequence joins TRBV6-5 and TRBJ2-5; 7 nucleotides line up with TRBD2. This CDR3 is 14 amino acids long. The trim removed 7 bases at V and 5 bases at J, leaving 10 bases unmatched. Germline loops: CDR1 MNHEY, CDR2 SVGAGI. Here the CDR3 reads CASIRGSIEETQYF. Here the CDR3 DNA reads TGTGCCAGCATCCGCGGGAGTATTGAGGAGACCCAGTACTTC.

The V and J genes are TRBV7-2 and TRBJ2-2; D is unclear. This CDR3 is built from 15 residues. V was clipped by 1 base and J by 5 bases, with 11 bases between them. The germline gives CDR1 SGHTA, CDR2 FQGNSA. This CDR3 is CASSLGFYPTGELFF. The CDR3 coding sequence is TGTGCCAGCAGCTTAGGGTTCTACCCAACCGGGGAGCTGTTTTTT.

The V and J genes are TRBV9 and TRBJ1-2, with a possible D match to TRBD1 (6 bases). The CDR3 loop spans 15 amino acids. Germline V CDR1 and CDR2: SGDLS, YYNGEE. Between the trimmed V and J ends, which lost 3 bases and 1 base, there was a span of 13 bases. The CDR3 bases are TGTGCCAGCAGCGCCACGGGGGGGCTTAACTATGGCTACACCTTC. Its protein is CASSATGGLNYGYTF. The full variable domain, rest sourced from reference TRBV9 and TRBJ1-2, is DSGVTQTPKHLITATGQRVTLRCSPRSGDLSVYWYQQSLDQGLQFLIQYYNGEERAKGNILERFSAQQFPDLHSELNLSSLELGDSALYFCASSATGGLNYGYTFGSGTRLTVV.

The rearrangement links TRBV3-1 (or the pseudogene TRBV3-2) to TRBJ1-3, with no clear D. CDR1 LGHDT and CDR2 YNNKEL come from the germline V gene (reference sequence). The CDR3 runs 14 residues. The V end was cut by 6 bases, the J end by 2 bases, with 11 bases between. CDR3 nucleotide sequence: TGTGCCAGCAGGGGCACCACAACTGGAAACACCATATATTTT. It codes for CASRGTTTGNTIYF.

The CDR3 here is CATTGGGSMKWSYNEQFF. In nucleotides, the CDR3 is TGTGCCACCACGGGAGGCGGGAGCATGAAGTGGTCCTACAATGAGCAGTTCTTC. This chain connects TRBV21-1 to TRBJ2-1; the table's D call, TRBD2, was not checked against the DNA. TRBV21-1 is labeled a pseudogene. This CDR3 comprises 18 residues.

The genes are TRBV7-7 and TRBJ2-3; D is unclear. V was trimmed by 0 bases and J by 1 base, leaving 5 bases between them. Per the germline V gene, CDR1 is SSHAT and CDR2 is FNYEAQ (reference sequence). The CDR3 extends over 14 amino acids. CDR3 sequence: CASSLAHRTDTQYF. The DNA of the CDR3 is TGTGCCAGCAGCTTAGCGCACCGCACAGATACGCAGTATTTT.

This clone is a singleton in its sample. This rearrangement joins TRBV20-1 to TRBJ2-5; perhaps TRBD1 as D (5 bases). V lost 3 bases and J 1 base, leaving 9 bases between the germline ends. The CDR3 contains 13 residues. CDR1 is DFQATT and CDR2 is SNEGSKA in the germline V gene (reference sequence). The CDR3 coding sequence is TGCAGTGCTAGTCGGCAGGGCCAAGAGACCCAGTACTTC. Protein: CSASRQGQETQYF.

For the CDR3, the DNA is TGCGCCAGCAGCCAAGAATTTGTTGCGATCTATAGCAATCAGCCCCAGCATTTT. Translating gives CASSQEFVAIYSNQPQHF. J is TRBJ1-5 and V is TRBV4-3; D gene ambiguous. V was shortened by 0 bases and J by 0 bases, with 15 bases between the two germline ends. Germline assignment: CDR1 LGHNA and CDR2 YSLEER. The CDR3 contains 18 residues.

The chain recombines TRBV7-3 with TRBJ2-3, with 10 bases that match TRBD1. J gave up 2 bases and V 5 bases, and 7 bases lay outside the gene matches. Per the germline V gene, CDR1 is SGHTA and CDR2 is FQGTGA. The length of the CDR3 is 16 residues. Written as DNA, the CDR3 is TGTGCCAGCAGCCACCGACAGGGGGCTACCACAGATACGCAGTATTTT. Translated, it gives CASSHRQGATTDTQYF.

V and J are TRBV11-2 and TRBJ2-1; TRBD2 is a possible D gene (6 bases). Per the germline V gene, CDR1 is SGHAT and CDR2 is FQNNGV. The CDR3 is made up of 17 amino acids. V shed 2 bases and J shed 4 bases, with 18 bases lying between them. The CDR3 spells CASSLSWGDQPYNEQFF. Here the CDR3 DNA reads TGTGCCAGCAGCTTATCTTGGGGGGACCAACCGTACAATGAGCAGTTCTTC.

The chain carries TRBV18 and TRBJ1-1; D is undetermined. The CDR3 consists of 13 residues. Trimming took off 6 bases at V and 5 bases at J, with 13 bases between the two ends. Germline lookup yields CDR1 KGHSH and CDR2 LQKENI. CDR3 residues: CASSLGQETEAFF. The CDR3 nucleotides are TGTGCCAGCTCCCTAGGCCAGGAGACTGAAGCTTTCTTT.

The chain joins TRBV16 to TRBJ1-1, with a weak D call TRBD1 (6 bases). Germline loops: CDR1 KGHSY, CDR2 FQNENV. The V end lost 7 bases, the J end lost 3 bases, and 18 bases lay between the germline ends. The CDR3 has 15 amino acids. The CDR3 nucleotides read TGTGCCAGCAACCACAGGGCAGGGAGGGACACTGAAGCTTTCTTT. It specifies CASNHRAGRDTEAFF. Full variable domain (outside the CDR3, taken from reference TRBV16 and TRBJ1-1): GEEVAQTPKHLVRGEGQKAKLYCAPIKGHSYVFWYQQVLKNEFKFLISFQNENVFDETGMPKERFSAKCLPNSPCSLEIQATKLEDSAVYFCASNHRAGRDTEAFFGQGTRLTVV.

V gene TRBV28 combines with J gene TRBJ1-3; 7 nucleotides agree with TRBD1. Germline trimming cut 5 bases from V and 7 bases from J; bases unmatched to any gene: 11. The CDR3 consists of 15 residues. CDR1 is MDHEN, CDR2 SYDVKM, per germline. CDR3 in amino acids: CASSPPGGVSNTIYF. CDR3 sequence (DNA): TGTGCCAGCAGTCCGCCAGGGGGAGTCTCTAACACCATATATTTT.

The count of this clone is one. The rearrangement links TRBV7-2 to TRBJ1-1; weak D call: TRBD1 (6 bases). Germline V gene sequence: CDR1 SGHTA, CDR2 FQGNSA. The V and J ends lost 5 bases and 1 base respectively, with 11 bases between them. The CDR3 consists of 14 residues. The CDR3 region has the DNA TGTGCCAGCAGCCTCTTGGGACAGAACACTGAAGCTTTCTTT. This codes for CASSLLGQNTEAFF. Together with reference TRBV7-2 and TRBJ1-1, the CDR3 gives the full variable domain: GAGVSQSPSNKVTEKGKDVELRCDPISGHTALYWYRQSLGQGLEFLIYFQGNSAPDKSGLPSDRFSAERTGGSVSTLTIQRTQQEDSAVYLCASSLLGQNTEAFFGQGTRLTVV.

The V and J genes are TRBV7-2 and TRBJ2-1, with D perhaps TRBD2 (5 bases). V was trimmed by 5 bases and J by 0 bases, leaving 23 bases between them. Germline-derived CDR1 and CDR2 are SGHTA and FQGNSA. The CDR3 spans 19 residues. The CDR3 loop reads CASSLFGTSLPSSYNEQFF. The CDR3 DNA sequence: TGTGCCAGCAGCCTCTTTGGTACTAGTCTTCCCAGCTCCTACAATGAGCAGTTCTTC. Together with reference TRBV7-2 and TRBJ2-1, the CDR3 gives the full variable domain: GAGVSQSPSNKVTEKGKDVELRCDPISGHTALYWYRQSLGQGLEFLIYFQGNSAPDKSGLPSDRFSAERTGGSVSTLTIQRTQQEDSAVYLCASSLFGTSLPSSYNEQFFGPGTRLTVL.

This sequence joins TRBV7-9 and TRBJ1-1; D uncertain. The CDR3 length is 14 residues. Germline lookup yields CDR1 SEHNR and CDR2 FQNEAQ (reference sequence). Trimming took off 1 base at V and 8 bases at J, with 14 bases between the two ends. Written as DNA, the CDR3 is TGTGCCAGCAGCTTAGTAGGAGGACCGGCCGAAGCTTTCTTT. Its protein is CASSLVGGPAEAFF.

The CDR3 loop reads CASKAGWDSIQYF. DNA for the CDR3: TGTGCCAGCAAGGCGGGATGGGATAGCATTCAGTACTTC. The chain joins TRBV27 to TRBJ2-4; possible D gene TRBD2, 6 bases. V was cut by 7 bases and J by 9 bases, with 16 bases left in between. The CDR3 extends over 13 amino acids. CDR1 and CDR2 (germline): MNHEY, SMNVEV (reference sequence).